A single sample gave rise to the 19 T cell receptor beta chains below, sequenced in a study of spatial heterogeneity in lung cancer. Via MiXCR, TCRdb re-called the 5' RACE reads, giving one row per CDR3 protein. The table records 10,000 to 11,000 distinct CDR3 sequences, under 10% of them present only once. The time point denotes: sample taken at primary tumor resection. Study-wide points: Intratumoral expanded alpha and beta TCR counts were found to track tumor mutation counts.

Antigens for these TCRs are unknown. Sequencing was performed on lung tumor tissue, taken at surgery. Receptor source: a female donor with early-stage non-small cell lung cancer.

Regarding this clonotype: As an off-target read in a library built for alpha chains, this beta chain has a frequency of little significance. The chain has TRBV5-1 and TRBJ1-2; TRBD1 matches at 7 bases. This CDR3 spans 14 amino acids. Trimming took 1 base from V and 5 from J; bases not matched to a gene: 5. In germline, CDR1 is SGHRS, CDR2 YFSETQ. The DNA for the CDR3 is TGCGCCAGCAGCTTGACAGGGGCGCAATATGGCTACACCTTC. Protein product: CASSLTGAQYGYTF.

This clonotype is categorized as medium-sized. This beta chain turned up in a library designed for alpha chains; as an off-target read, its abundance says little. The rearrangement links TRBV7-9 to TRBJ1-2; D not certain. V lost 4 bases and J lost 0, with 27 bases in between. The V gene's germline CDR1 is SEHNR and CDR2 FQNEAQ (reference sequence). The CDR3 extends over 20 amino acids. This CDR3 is CASSSSVLRGRRGSNYGYTF. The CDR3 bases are TGTGCCAGCAGCTCCTCAGTACTTCGAGGGAGACGAGGGTCTAACTATGGCTACACCTTC. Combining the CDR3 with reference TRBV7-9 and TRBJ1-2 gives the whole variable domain DTGVSQNPRHKITKRGQNVTFRCDPISEHNRLYWYRQTLGQGPEFLTYFQNEAQLEKSRLLSDRFSAERPKGSFSTLEIQRTEQGDSAMYLCASSSSVLRGRRGSNYGYTFGSGTRLTVV.

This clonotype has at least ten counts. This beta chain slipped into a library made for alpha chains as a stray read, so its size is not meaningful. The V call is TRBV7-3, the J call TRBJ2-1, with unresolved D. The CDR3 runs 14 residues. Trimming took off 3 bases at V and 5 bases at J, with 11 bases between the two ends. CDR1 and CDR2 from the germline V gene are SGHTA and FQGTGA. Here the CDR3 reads CASSLMALNNEQFF. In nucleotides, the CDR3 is TGTGCCAGCAGCTTGATGGCGCTCAACAATGAGCAGTTCTTC.

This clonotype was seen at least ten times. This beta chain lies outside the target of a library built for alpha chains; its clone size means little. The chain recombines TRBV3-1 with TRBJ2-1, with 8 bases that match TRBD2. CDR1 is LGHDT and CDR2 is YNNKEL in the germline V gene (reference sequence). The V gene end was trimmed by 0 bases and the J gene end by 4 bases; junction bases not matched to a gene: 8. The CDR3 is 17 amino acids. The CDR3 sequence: CASSQDAPTSGYNEQFF. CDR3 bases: TGTGCCAGCAGCCAAGATGCCCCCACTAGCGGTTACAATGAGCAGTTCTTC.

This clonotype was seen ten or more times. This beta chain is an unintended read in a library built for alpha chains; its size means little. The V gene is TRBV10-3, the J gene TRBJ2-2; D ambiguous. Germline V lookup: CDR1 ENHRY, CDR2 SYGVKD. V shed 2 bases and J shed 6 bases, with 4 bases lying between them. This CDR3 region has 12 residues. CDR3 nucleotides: TGTGCCATCAGTGAGGGGGCCGGGGAGCTGTTTTTT. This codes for CAISEGAGELFF.

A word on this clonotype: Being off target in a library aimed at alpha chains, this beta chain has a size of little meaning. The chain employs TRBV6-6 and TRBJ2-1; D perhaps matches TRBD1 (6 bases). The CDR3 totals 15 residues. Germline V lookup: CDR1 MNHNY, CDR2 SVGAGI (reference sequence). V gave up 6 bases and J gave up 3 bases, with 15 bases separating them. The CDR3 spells CASSPPQGHYNEQFF. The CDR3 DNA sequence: TGTGCCAGCAGCCCCCCGCAGGGGCACTACAATGAGCAGTTCTTC.

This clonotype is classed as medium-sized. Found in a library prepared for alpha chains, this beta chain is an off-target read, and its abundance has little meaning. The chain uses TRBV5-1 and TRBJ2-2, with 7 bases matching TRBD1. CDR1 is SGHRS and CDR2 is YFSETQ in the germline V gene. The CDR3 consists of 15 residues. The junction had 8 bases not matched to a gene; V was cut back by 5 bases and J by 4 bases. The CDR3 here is CASRVGTVGTGELFF. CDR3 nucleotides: TGCGCCAGCAGGGTCGGGACAGTCGGCACCGGGGAGCTGTTTTTT.

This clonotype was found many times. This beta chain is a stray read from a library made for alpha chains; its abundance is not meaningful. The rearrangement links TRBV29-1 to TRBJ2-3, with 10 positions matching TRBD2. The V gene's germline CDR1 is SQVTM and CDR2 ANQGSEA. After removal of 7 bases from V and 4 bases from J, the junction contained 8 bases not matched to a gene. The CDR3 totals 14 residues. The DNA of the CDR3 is TGCAGCGGAAGCGGGGGGGCCTCAGCAGATACGCAGTATTTT. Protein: CSGSGGASADTQYF.

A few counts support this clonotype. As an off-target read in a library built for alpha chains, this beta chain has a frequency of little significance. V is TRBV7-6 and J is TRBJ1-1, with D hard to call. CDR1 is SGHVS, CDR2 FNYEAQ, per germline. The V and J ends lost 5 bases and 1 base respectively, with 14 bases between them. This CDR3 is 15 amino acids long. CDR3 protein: CASSPNPGGNTEAFF. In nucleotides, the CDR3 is TGTGCCAGCAGCCCTAATCCGGGAGGGAACACTGAAGCTTTCTTT.

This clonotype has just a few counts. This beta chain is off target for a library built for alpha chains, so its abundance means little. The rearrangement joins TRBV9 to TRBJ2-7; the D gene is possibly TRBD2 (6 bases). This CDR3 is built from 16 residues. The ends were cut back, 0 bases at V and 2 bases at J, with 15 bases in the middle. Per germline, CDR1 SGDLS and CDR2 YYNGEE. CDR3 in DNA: TGTGCCAGCAGCGTAGGGTTCTTGCCGGGGGCCTACGAGCAGTACTTC. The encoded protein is CASSVGFLPGAYEQYF.

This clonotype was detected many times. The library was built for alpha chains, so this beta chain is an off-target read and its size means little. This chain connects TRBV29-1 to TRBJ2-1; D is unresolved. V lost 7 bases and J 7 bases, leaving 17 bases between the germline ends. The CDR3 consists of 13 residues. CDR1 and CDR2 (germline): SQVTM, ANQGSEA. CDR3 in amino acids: CSAARALQNEQFF. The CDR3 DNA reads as TGCAGCGCTGCCCGGGCACTGCAGAATGAGCAGTTCTTC.

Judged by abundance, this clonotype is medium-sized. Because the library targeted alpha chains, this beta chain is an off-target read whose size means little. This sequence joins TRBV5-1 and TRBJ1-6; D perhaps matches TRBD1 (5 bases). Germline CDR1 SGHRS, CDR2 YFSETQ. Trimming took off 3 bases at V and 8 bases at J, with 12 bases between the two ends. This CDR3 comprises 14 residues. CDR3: CASSSGGSDSPLHF. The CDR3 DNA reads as TGCGCCAGCAGCTCGGGGGGTTCGGATTCACCCCTCCACTTT. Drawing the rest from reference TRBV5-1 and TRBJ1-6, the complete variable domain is KAGVTQTPRYLIKTRGQQVTLSCSPISGHRSVSWYQQTPGQGLQFLFEYFSETQRNKGNFPGRFSGRQFSNSRSEMNVSTLELGDSALYLCASSSGGSDSPLHFGNGTRLTVT.

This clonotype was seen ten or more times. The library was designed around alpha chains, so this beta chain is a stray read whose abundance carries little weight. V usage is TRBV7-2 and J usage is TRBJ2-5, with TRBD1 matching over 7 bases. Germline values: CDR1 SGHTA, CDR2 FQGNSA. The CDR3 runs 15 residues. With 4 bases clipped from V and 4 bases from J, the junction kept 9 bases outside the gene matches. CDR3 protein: CASSYNRGWGETQYF. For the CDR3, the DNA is TGTGCCAGCAGCTATAACAGGGGCTGGGGAGAGACCCAGTACTTC.

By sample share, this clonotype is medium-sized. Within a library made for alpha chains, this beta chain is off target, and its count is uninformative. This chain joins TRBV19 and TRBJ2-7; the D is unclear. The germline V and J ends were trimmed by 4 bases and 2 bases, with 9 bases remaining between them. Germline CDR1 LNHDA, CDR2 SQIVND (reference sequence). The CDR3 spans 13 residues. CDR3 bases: TGTGCCAGTAGTAGGTCTATCCCCTACGAGCAGTACTTC. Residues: CASSRSIPYEQYF.

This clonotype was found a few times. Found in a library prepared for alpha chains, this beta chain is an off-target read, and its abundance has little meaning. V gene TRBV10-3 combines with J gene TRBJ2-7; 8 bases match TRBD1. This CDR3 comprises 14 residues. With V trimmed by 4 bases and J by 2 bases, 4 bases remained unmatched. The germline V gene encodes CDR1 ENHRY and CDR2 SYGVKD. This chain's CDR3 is CAISVRTGTYEQYF. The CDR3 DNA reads TGTGCCATCAGTGTTAGGACAGGGACCTACGAGCAGTACTTC.

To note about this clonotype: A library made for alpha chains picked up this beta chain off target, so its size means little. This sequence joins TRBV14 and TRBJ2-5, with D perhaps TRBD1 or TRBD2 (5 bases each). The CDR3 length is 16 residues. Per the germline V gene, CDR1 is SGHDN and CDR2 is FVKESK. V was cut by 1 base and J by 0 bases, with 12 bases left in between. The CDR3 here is CASSQGWGTYQETQYF. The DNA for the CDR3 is TGTGCCAGCAGCCAAGGATGGGGGACCTACCAAGAGACCCAGTACTTC.

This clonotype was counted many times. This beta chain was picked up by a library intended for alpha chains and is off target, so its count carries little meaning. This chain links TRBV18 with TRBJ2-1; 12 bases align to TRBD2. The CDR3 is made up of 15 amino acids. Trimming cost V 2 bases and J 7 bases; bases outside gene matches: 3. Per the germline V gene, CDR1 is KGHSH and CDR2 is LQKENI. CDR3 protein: CASSPASGGANEQFF. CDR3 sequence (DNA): TGTGCCAGCTCACCAGCTAGCGGGGGGGCAAATGAGCAGTTCTTC. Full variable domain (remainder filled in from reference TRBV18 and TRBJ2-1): NAGVMQNPRHLVRRRGQEARLRCSPMKGHSHVYWYRQLPEEGLKFMVYLQKENIIDESGMPKERFSAEFPKEGPSILRIQQVVRGDSAAYFCASSPASGGANEQFFGPGTRLTVL.

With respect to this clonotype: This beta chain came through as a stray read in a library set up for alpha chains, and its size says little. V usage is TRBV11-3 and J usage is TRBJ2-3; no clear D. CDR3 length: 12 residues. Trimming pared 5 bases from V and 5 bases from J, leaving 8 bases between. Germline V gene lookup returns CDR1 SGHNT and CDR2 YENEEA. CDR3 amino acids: CASSLIEDTQYF. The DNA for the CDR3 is TGTGCCAGCAGCCTCATCGAAGATACGCAGTATTTT.

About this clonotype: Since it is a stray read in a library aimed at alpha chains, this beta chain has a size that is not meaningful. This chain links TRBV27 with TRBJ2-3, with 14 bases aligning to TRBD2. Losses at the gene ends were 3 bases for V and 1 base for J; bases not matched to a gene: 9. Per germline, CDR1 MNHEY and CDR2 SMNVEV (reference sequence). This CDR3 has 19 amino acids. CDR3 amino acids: CASSLWGTSGGAGTDTQYF. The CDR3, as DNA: TGTGCCAGCAGTTTGTGGGGGACTAGCGGGGGTGCGGGCACAGATACGCAGTATTTT.